This T cell receptor beta chain is from a study of shared clonotypes between healthy human individuals. Naive CD8 cells comprised CD45RO-negative, CCR7-positively selected cells, excluding terminally differentiated effector memory CD45RA+ cells. V was shortened by 6 bases and J by 7 bases, with 10 bases between the two germline ends. CDR1 SGHRS and CDR2 YFSETQ come from the germline V gene. The CDR3 is 11 amino acids. This clone was observed a few times. Here immunoSEQ multiplex PCR was the method, and the copy in TCRdb shows in-frame clones only, minus some. The sample has about 2,200,000 clones, roughly 91% seen once.

This rearrangement joins TRBV5-1 to TRBJ1-1; the D is unclear. This receptor was taken from a man in his late teens or twenties in good health. Some clones in this sample may be carry-over from other donors' samples. Sequenced: naive CD8+ T cells from PBMCs. The CDR3 sequence is CASMLGREAFF. For the CDR3, the DNA is TGCGCCAGCATGTTAGGGCGTGAAGCTTTCTTT.